A single sample is the source of the 29 T cell receptor beta chains below, sequenced in a study of cytomegalovirus exposure and HLA in healthy donors. It was with 60 Vbeta and 13 Jbeta primers that the PCR ran. The method was immunoSEQ multiplex PCR; TCRdb's version includes in-frame clones alone and lacks a portion of them. The sample yields around 100,000 clones, around two thirds seen once. Sequences were obtained from PBMCs. Receptors originate from a man aged 25-45 years in good health and CMV-seropositive.

The chain has TRBV29-1 and TRBJ1-1; TRBD1 might be the D (5 bases). V was pared by 2 bases and J by 6 bases, with 10 bases between. The CDR3 has 12 residues. Germline lookup yields CDR1 SQVTM and CDR2 ANQGSEA. The CDR3 loop reads CSVENRLPEAFF. CDR3 sequence (DNA): TGCAGCGTTGAAAACAGGCTCCCTGAAGCTTTCTTT.

The chain carries TRBV30 and TRBJ1-1; 7 positions match TRBD1. Germline trimming cut 1 base from V and 5 bases from J; bases unmatched to any gene: 10. The CDR3 totals 15 residues. CDR1 is GTSNPN and CDR2 is SVGIG in the germline V gene (reference sequence). CDR3 in amino acids: CAWSGTQGRWTEAFF. CDR3 coding DNA: TGTGCCTGGAGTGGCACACAGGGGCGGTGGACTGAAGCTTTCTTT.

The rearrangement links TRBV7-8 to TRBJ2-2, with 12 bases identical to TRBD2. CDR3 length equals 16 residues. The junction had 5 bases not matched to a gene; V was cut back by 5 bases and J by 4 bases. Germline V gives CDR1 SGHVS, CDR2 FQNEAQ. Here the CDR3 DNA reads TGTGCCAGCAGCCCCCGACTAGCGGGGGTCACCGGGGAGCTGTTTTTT. Translated: CASSPRLAGVTGELFF.

This clone was picked up a small number of times. The chain has TRBV7-2 and TRBJ2-1; TRBD2 matches 10 bases. Germline V lookup: CDR1 SGHTA, CDR2 FQGNSA. V lost 1 base and J lost 10; bases outside the gene matches: 4. This CDR3 is 14 amino acids long. This CDR3 is CASSLVVSGGEQFF. Written as DNA, the CDR3 is TGTGCCAGCAGCTTAGTTGTTAGCGGGGGGGAGCAGTTCTTC.

The gene calls are TRBV14 and TRBJ1-2; 9 nucleotides line up with TRBD1. Germline V gene lookup returns CDR1 SGHDN and CDR2 FVKESK. CDR3 length: 13 residues. V lost 4 bases to trimming and J lost 8 bases; unmatched junction nucleotides: 5. The CDR3 coding sequence is TGTGCCAGCAGCCCAACGACAGGGGGAGGCTACACCTTC. It yields the protein CASSPTTGGGYTF.

In its sample, this clone was seen a few times. V and J are TRBV5-4 and TRBJ2-5; unclear D gene. Looked up from germline, CDR1 is SGHNT and CDR2 is YYREEE (reference sequence). The V gene lost 3 bases and the J gene lost 2 bases, with 11 bases spanning the gap. This CDR3 has 14 residues. In DNA, the CDR3 is TGTGCCAGCAGCTCCCCGTCCTTACAAGAGACCCAGTACTTC. Translated, it gives CASSSPSLQETQYF.

This clone was recorded only once. This chain uses TRBV6-6 with TRBJ1-2, with 7 bases lining up with TRBD1. With 7 bases clipped from V and 3 bases from J, the junction kept 5 bases outside the gene matches. From germline, CDR1 is MNHNY and CDR2 SVGAGI (reference sequence). The CDR3 has 13 residues. The CDR3 DNA reads as TGTGCCAGCACACGGACAGGTGACTATGGCTACACCTTC. Its translation: CASTRTGDYGYTF.

The CDR3 region is CASHAGAPGNTIYF. The CDR3 coding sequence is TGTGCCAGCCACGCAGGGGCCCCTGGAAACACCATATATTTT. The gene calls are TRBV7-6 and TRBJ1-3; maybe TRBD1 (6 bases). Germline loops: CDR1 SGHVS, CDR2 FNYEAQ. Trimming stripped 8 bases from V and 2 bases from J, with 13 bases between. This CDR3 is 14 amino acids long.

V is TRBV6-5 and J is TRBJ2-7; the D gene is possibly TRBD2 (6 bases). V was cut by 2 bases and J by 2 bases, with 10 bases left in between. The V gene's germline CDR1 is MNHEY and CDR2 SVGAGI. The CDR3 has 14 residues. CDR3 loop: CASSYGGSAYEQYF. Here the CDR3 DNA reads TGTGCCAGCAGTTACGGGGGGTCGGCCTACGAGCAGTACTTC.

The chain carries TRBV5-6 and TRBJ2-5; TRBD2 aligns across 8 bases. The V gene end was trimmed by 4 bases and the J gene end by 9 bases; junction bases not matched to a gene: 20. The germline CDR1 and CDR2 sequences are SGHDT and YYEEEE. The CDR3 extends over 17 amino acids. CDR3 in amino acids: CASSPAPGGTVGRAQYF. DNA of the CDR3: TGTGCCAGCAGCCCCGCACCGGGGGGGACGGTCGGTCGTGCCCAGTACTTC.

This clone was observed a few times. V usage is TRBV5-4 and J usage is TRBJ2-7; D perhaps matches TRBD1 (6 bases). Germline CDR1 reads SGHNT; CDR2 reads YYREEE (reference sequence). Trimming took 2 bases from V and 5 from J, leaving 11 bases between them. The CDR3 has 13 residues. Written as DNA, the CDR3 is TGTGCCAGCAGCTTCCAGGGGTTGAACGAGCAGTACTTC. Its translation is CASSFQGLNEQYF.

V usage is TRBV5-1 and J usage is TRBJ2-1; 10 bases are shared with TRBD2. This CDR3 is 16 amino acids long. V trimming: 2 bases; J trimming: 5 bases; junction bases outside the gene matches: 7. Germline CDR1 SGHRS, CDR2 YFSETQ. DNA for the CDR3: TGCGCCAGCAGCTTCCTCGGGACTAGCGCTAACAATGAGCAGTTCTTC. It encodes CASSFLGTSANNEQFF.

This clone appeared once. V usage is TRBV6-5 and J usage is TRBJ1-1, with TRBD1 matching over 11 bases. This CDR3 is built from 14 residues. J was trimmed by 6 bases and V by 6 bases; bases with no gene match: 6. Germline V gives CDR1 MNHEY, CDR2 SVGAGI. CDR3 sequence: CASRGQGEKPEAFF. CDR3 nucleotide sequence: TGTGCCAGCAGGGGACAGGGGGAAAAGCCTGAAGCTTTCTTT.

The chain joins TRBV11-2 to TRBJ1-1, with D unresolved. The CDR3 extends over 11 amino acids. The V end lost 4 bases, the J end lost 4 bases, and 4 bases lay between the germline ends. Per germline, CDR1 SGHAT and CDR2 FQNNGV. Here the CDR3 reads CASSSVTEAFF. The CDR3 nucleotides read TGTGCCAGCAGCTCCGTCACTGAAGCTTTCTTT.

The V call is TRBV27, the J call TRBJ1-6, with TRBD1 matching over 8 bases. The trim removed 5 bases at V and 7 bases at J, leaving 4 bases unmatched. Germline assignment: CDR1 MNHEY and CDR2 SMNVEV (reference sequence). The CDR3 is 14 residues long. CDR3 in DNA: TGTGCCAGCAGTCCCTACAGGGGGAATTCACCCCTCCACTTT. Translated, it gives CASSPYRGNSPLHF.

The rearrangement links TRBV5-6 to TRBJ1-2; TRBD1 agrees at 8 bases. This CDR3 region has 15 residues. V gave up 1 base and J gave up 5 bases; unmatched junction bases: 7. The germline V gene encodes CDR1 SGHDT and CDR2 YYEEEE. In DNA, the CDR3 is TGTGCCAGCAGCTTGAGGACAGGGTTGGGGTATGGCTACACCTTC. This codes for CASSLRTGLGYGYTF. The variable domain in full, completed from reference TRBV5-6 and TRBJ1-2, reads DAGVTQSPTHLIKTRGQQVTLRCSPKSGHDTVSWYQQALGQGPQFIFQYYEEEERQRGNFPDRFSGHQFPNYSSELNVNALLLGDSALYLCASSLRTGLGYGYTFGSGTRLTVV.

V and J are TRBV20-1 and TRBJ1-1, with TRBD1 matching 7 bases. Germline loops: CDR1 DFQATT, CDR2 SNEGSKA (reference sequence). The CDR3 loop spans 11 amino acids. This CDR3 reads CRGQMSPEAFF. The CDR3 nucleotides are TGCAGGGGACAGATGAGTCCTGAAGCTTTCTTT.

The V call is TRBV5-1, the J call TRBJ1-2, with 9 positions matching TRBD1. V gave up 4 bases and J gave up 4 bases; unmatched junction bases: 8. Germline CDR1 and CDR2: SGHRS and YFSETQ. The CDR3 is 15 amino acids. The DNA of the CDR3 is TGCGCCAGCAGCGACCCGGGACAGGGATCCTATGGCTACACCTTC. As protein: CASSDPGQGSYGYTF.

V is TRBV6-5 and J is TRBJ1-2; 11 bases agree with TRBD1. Germline CDR1 is MNHEY and CDR2 is SVGAGI. This CDR3 contains 14 residues. With V trimmed by 2 bases and J by 8 bases, 4 bases remained unmatched. CDR3 sequence (DNA): TGTGCCAGCAGTTACGGGGACAGGGGGGAAGGCTACACCTTC. The encoded protein is CASSYGDRGEGYTF.

The chain uses TRBV6-5 and TRBJ2-7, with a weak D call TRBD2 (6 bases). The CDR3 totals 15 residues. Germline CDR1 reads MNHEY; CDR2 reads SVGAGI. The V gene lost 0 bases and the J gene lost 4 bases, with 13 bases spanning the gap. This CDR3 is CASSYSGRNEYEQYF. In DNA form, the CDR3 reads TGTGCCAGCAGTTACTCAGGGAGGAACGAGTACGAGCAGTACTTC.

As regards this clone: Other DNA sequences within the sample encode an identical CDR3. This chain uses TRBV5-4 with TRBJ2-7; 10 bases align to TRBD2. Trimming took 0 bases from V and 3 from J; bases not matched to a gene: 0. Germline V lookup: CDR1 SGHNT, CDR2 YYREEE (reference sequence). This CDR3 comprises 14 residues. The CDR3 loop is CASSLGTSGYEQYF. DNA for the CDR3: TGTGCCAGCAGCTTGGGGACTAGCGGCTACGAGCAGTACTTC.

The chain links TRBV7-9 to TRBJ2-1; 8 positions match TRBD2. Germline CDR1 reads SEHNR; CDR2 reads FQNEAQ (reference sequence). The V gene end was trimmed by 7 bases and the J gene end by 0 bases; junction bases not matched to a gene: 11. This CDR3 comprises 17 residues. CDR3 nucleotides: TGTGCCAGCACACCACTTAGCGGGAAGAGCTCCTACAATGAGCAGTTCTTC. This codes for CASTPLSGKSSYNEQFF.

This chain links TRBV7-6 with TRBJ1-2; a possible D gene is TRBD1 (5 bases). CDR1 SGHVS and CDR2 FNYEAQ come from the germline V gene. The CDR3 spans 14 residues. Trimming cost V 1 base and J 3 bases, with 9 bases left between them. CDR3 residues: CASSLGGRDYGYTF. The CDR3, as DNA: TGTGCCAGCAGCTTAGGGGGCAGGGACTATGGCTACACCTTC.

The rearrangement joins TRBV7-9 to TRBJ1-2; 9 positions agree with TRBD1. Trimming cost V 2 bases and J 1 base; bases outside gene matches: 8. Germline CDR1 is SEHNR and CDR2 is FQNEAQ (reference sequence). The length of the CDR3 is 17 residues. CDR3 protein: CASSLHRGGQGNYGYTF. CDR3 DNA: TGTGCCAGCAGCTTACATAGAGGGGGACAGGGTAACTATGGCTACACCTTC.

The V gene is TRBV7-2, the J gene TRBJ2-2; D is perhaps TRBD1 (5 bases). Germline loops: CDR1 SGHTA, CDR2 FQGNSA. V dropped 5 bases and J dropped 5 bases, with 12 bases sitting between them. The CDR3 totals 14 residues. CDR3 DNA sequence: TGTGCCAGCAGCCCTAGGCCAGGGACCGGGGAGCTGTTTTTT. Its translation is CASSPRPGTGELFF.

This clone was counted a few times. This sequence joins TRBV5-1 and TRBJ2-3; weak D call: TRBD1 (5 bases). The length of the CDR3 is 17 residues. V was shortened by 4 bases and J by 2 bases, with 20 bases between the two germline ends. Per the germline V gene, CDR1 is SGHRS and CDR2 is YFSETQ. The CDR3 DNA sequence: TGCGCCAGCAGCCCCGGCCTCGCGCCTGGGGCCACAGATACGCAGTATTTT. It encodes CASSPGLAPGATDTQYF.

This clone appeared once. J is TRBJ1-1 and V is TRBV7-9; the match to TRBD1 covers 8 bases. With V trimmed by 3 bases and J by 4 bases, 7 bases remained unmatched. The CDR3 totals 15 residues. From germline, CDR1 is SEHNR and CDR2 FQNEAQ (reference sequence). CDR3 DNA: TGTGCCAGCAGCTTTCTGACAGGGGCTGGCACTGAAGCTTTCTTT. Its translation: CASSFLTGAGTEAFF.

The chain joins TRBV30 to TRBJ2-7, with 9 bases identical to TRBD1. V shed 0 bases, J shed 6 bases, and the junction held 3 bases outside the gene matches. Germline loops: CDR1 GTSNPN, CDR2 SVGIG (reference sequence). This CDR3 has 13 residues. CDR3 sequence reads: CAWSVQGAGEQYF. The DNA of the CDR3 is TGTGCCTGGAGTGTACAGGGGGCGGGCGAGCAGTACTTC.

Only one count was recorded for this clone. V is TRBV5-4 and J is TRBJ2-5; possible D gene TRBD2, 6 bases. In germline, CDR1 is SGHNT, CDR2 YYREEE (reference sequence). The CDR3 length is 14 residues. V was trimmed by 0 bases and J by 3 bases, leaving 9 bases between them. CDR3 sequence: CASSLGGGEETQYF. In DNA form, the CDR3 reads TGTGCCAGCAGCTTGGGCGGAGGGGAAGAGACCCAGTACTTC.